The text below deals with one T cell receptor (beta chain). Its antigen remains unidentified. The data were taken from a study of graft-versus-host responses after intestinal transplantation. Background on the study: Recipients were given multivisceral, liver-intestinal, or isolated intestinal transplants.

Profiled with immunoSEQ multiplex PCR; TCRdb holds only in-frame clones, not every one. The table shows around 45,000 clones, with nearly 95% occurring only once. Notes on the study in general: Graft-donor T cell macrochimerism coincided with high graft-versus-host to host-versus-graft clonal ratios in allografts. Recipient marrow held GvH clones, some first seen in ileum or blood. Early post-transplant declines in HvG were associated with peak levels of circulating GvH clones.

Germline V lookup: CDR1 MDHEN, CDR2 SYDVKM. V trimming: 3 bases; J trimming: 3 bases; junction bases outside the gene matches: 11. This CDR3 region has 16 residues. This receptor was identified in a human donor who was the organ donor for an intestinal transplant. The chain combines TRBV28 with TRBJ2-7, with TRBD1 matching over 7 bases. Sequenced here: unstimulated CD4+ T cells sorted from spleen or lymph node cells, sampled before transplant. Written as DNA, the CDR3 is TGTGCCAGCAGTTTCCCAGCAACAGGGGTAGGCTACGAGCAGTACTTC. Its translation: CASSFPATGVGYEQYF. The full variable domain, completed using reference TRBV28 and TRBJ2-7, is DVKVTQSSRYLVKRTGEKVFLECVQDMDHENMFWYRQDPGLGLRLIYFSYDVKMKEKGDIPEGYSVSREKKERFSLILESASTNQTSMYLCASSFPATGVGYEQYFGPGTRLTVT.